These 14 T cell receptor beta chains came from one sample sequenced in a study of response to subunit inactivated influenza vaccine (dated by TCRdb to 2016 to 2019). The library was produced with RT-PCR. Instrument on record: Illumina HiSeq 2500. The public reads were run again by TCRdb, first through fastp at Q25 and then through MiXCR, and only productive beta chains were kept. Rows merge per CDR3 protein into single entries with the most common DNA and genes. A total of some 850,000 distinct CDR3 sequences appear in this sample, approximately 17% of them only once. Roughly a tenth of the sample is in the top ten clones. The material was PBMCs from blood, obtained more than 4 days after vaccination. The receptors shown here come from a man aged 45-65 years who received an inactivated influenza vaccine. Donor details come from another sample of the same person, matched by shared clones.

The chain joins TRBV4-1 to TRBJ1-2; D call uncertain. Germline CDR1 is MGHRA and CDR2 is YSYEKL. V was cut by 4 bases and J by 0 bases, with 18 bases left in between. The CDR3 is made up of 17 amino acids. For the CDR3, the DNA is TGCGCCAGCAGCCCGGGGAAACTGGCCCTTACTAACTATGGCTACACCTTC. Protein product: CASSPGKLALTNYGYTF.

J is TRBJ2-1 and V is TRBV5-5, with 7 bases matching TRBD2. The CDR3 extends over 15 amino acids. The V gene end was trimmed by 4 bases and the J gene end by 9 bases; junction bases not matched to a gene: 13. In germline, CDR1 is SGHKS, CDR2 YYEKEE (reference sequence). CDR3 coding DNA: TGTGCCAGCAGCCCTCTAGCTATGCGGGAGTCTGAGCAGTTCTTC. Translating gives CASSPLAMRESEQFF.

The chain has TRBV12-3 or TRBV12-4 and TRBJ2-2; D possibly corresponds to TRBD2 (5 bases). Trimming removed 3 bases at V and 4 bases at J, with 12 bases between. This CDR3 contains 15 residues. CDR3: CASSFPGRSTGELFF. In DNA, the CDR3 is TGTGCCAGCAGTTTCCCGGGGAGAAGCACCGGGGAGCTGTTTTTT.

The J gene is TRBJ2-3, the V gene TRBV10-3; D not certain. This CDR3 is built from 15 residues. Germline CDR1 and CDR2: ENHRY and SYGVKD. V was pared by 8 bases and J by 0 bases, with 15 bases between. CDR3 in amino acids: CAIGPRVRSTDTQYF. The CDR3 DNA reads TGTGCCATCGGCCCCCGGGTCCGCAGCACAGATACGCAGTATTTT.

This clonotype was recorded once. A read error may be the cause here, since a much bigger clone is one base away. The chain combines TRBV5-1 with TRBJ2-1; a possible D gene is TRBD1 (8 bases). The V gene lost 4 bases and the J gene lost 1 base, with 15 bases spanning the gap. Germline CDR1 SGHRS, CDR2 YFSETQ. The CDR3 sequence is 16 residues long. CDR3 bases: TGCGCCAGCAGCAGCGGGACAGGCTGTTCCTACAATGAGCAGTTCTTC. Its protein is CASSSGTGCSYNEQFF.

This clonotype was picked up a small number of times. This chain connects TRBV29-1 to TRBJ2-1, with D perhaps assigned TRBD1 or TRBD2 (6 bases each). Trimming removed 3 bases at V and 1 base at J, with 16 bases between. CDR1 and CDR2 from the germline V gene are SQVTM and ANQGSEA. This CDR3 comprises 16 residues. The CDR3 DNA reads TGCAGCGTTGACCCTTTAGGCGGGACATCCTACAATGAGCAGTTCTTC. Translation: CSVDPLGGTSYNEQFF.

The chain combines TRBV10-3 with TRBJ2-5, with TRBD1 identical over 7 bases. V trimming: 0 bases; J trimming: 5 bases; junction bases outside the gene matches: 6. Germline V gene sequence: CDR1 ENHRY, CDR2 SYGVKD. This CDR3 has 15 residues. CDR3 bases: TGTGCCATCAGTGAGTCTTCAGGGGGTTGGGAGACCCAGTACTTC. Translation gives CAISESSGGWETQYF.

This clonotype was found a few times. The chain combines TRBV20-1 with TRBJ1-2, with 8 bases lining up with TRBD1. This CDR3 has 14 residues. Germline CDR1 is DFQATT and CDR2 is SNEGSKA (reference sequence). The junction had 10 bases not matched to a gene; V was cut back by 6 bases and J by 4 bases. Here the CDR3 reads CSASRQDRGYGYTF. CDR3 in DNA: TGCAGTGCGAGCCGACAAGACAGGGGCTATGGCTACACCTTC.

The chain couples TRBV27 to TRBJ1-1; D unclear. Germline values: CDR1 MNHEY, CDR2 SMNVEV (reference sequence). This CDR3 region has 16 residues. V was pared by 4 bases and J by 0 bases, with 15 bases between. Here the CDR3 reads CASSSRFSNMNTEAFF. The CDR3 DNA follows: TGTGCCAGCAGTTCTAGGTTTTCTAATATGAACACTGAAGCTTTCTTT.

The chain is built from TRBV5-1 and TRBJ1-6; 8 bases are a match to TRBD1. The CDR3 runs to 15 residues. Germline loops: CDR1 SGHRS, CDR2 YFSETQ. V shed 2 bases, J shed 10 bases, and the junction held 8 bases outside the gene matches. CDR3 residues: CASSLLGQGGSPLHF. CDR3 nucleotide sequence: TGCGCCAGCAGCTTACTAGGACAGGGCGGGTCACCCCTCCACTTT. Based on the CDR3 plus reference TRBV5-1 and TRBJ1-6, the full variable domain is KAGVTQTPRYLIKTRGQQVTLSCSPISGHRSVSWYQQTPGQGLQFLFEYFSETQRNKGNFPGRFSGRQFSNSRSEMNVSTLELGDSALYLCASSLLGQGGSPLHFGNGTRLTVT.

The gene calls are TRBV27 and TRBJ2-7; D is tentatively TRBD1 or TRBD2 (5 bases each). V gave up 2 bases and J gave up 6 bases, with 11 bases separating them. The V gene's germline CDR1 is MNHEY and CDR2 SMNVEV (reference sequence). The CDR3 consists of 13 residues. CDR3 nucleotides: TGTGCCAGCAGTTTAGGGGGTTGGAGCGAGCAGTACTTC. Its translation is CASSLGGWSEQYF.

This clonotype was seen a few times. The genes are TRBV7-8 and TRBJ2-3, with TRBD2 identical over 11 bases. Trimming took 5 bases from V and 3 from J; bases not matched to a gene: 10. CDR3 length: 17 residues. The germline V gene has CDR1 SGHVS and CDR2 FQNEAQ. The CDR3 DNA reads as TGTGCCAGCAGCCCAAAAGGGACTAGCGGAATAACAGATACGCAGTATTTT. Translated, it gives CASSPKGTSGITDTQYF.

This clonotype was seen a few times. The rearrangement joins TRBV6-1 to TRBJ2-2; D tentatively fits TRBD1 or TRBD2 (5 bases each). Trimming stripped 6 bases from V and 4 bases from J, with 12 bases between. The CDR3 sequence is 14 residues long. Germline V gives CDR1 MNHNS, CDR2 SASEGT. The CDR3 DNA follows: TGTGCCAGCAGCCAAACCGGGACCACCGGGGAGCTGTTTTTT. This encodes CASSQTGTTGELFF.

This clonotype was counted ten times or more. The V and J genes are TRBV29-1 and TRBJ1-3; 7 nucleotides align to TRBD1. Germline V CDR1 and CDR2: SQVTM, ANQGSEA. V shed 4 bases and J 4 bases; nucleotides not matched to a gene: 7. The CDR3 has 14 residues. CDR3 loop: CSVGETGRGNTIYF. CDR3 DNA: TGCAGCGTTGGAGAGACAGGGCGAGGAAACACCATATATTTT. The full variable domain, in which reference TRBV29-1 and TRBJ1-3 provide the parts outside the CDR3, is SAVISQKPSRDICQRGTSLTIQCQVDSQVTMMFWYRQQPGQSLTLIATANQGSEATYESGFVIDKFPISRPNLTFSTLTVSNMSPEDSSIYLCSVGETGRGNTIYFGEGSWLTVV.